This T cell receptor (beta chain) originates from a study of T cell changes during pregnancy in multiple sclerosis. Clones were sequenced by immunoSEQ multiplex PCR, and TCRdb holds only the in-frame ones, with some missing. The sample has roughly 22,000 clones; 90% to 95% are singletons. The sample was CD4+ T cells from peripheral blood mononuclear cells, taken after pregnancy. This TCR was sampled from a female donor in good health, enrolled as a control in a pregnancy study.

As DNA, the CDR3 is TGTGCCAGCAGCCCCGGGAGGAGCTCCTACAATGAGCAGTTCTTC. Its translation is CASSPGRSSYNEQFF. The chain joins TRBV7-9 to TRBJ2-1; 7 positions agree with TRBD2. The J segment lost 0 bases and the V segment lost 5 bases, leaving 4 bases of the junction unmatched. CDR1 SEHNR and CDR2 FQNEAQ come from the germline V gene (reference sequence). The CDR3 covers 15 residues.